These 19 T cell receptor beta chains were sequenced from one sample in a study of T cells expressing NK-cell markers. TCRdb derives one entry per CDR3 protein from the 5' RACE reads, leaving out DNA. The table lists 150,000 or so distinct CDR3 sequences, with under 20% in the top ten. The sample comprised blood T cells: a sorted CD56 or NKG2C T cell subset, CD4+ or CD8+ T cells, or bulk PBMC T cells (not recorded which). The receptors were sampled from a woman between 18 and 69 years old in good health.

The genes are TRBV18 and TRBJ2-5. Germline values: CDR1 KGHSH, CDR2 LQKENI. The CDR3 loop spans 15 amino acids. CDR3 amino acids: CASSPPAGGRETQYF.

The rearrangement joins TRBV24-1 to TRBJ2-1; TCRdb calls TRBD1, which cannot be checked without DNA. The germline V gene has CDR1 KGHDR and CDR2 SFDVKD. There are 15 residues in the CDR3. CDR3 sequence: CATSERQGSWNEQFF.

The J gene is TRBJ2-5, the V gene TRBV25-1; TCRdb calls TRBD1, which cannot be checked without DNA. The CDR3 is 17 residues long. Germline CDR1 reads MGHDK; CDR2 reads SYGVNS. The CDR3 reads CASSPVLILTGQETQYF.

The CDR3 loop reads CASSSGQYTGELFF. The chain recombines TRBV5-1 with TRBJ2-2; there is no DNA to check the TCRdb D call of TRBD1. The CDR3 has 14 residues. Germline CDR1 is SGHRS and CDR2 is YFSETQ.

The gene calls are TRBV28 and TRBJ1-5; TCRdb designates TRBD1, a call that cannot be tested without DNA. The CDR3 sequence is 17 residues long. CDR1 MDHEN and CDR2 SYDVKM come from the germline V gene. CDR3 loop: CASSEPTRTASNQPQHF.

The chain is built from TRBV6-1 and TRBJ1-4. The CDR3 is 15 residues long. Germline V CDR1 and CDR2: MNHNS, SASEGT. Here the CDR3 reads CASKTNRATNEKLFF.

The chain has TRBV20-1 and TRBJ2-5; lacking DNA, the TRBD2 call made by TCRdb goes unchecked. Germline V lookup: CDR1 DFQATT, CDR2 SNEGSKA (reference sequence). The CDR3 is 14 amino acids. CDR3 in amino acids: CSARDGSGGTTQYF.

The V call is TRBV29-1, the J call TRBJ2-3; the D call from TCRdb, TRBD1, cannot be confirmed without DNA. CDR1 is SQVTM and CDR2 is ANQGSEA in the germline V gene. The CDR3 runs 14 residues. CDR3 sequence: CSVAGTSDTDTQYF.

The V gene is TRBV12-3 or TRBV12-4, the J gene TRBJ1-4; checking the TCRdb D call of TRBD1 is not possible without DNA. The CDR3 length is 15 residues. CDR3 protein: CASREETGAREKLFF.

The chain links TRBV27 to TRBJ2-3; TCRdb indicates TRBD1, and absent DNA this call remains unverified. CDR1 and CDR2 from the germline V gene are MNHEY and SMNVEV (reference sequence). The CDR3 sequence is 15 residues long. The CDR3 loop reads CASSLGLQGTDTQYF.

V is TRBV7-3 and J is TRBJ2-7; TCRdb's D gene call, TRBD2, goes unchecked for lack of DNA. Germline assignment: CDR1 SGHTA and CDR2 FQGTGA. The CDR3 runs 13 residues. CDR3 amino acids: CASSSSRGYEQYF.

The V call is TRBV29-1, the J call TRBJ2-7; the TRBD1 assignment by TCRdb is unverifiable without DNA. The CDR3 is 13 residues long. Germline CDR1 is SQVTM and CDR2 is ANQGSEA. The CDR3 is CSVAGQGAWEQYF.

This chain joins TRBV27 and TRBJ1-1; TCRdb returns TRBD1, unconfirmable since there is no DNA. Per the germline V gene, CDR1 is MNHEY and CDR2 is SMNVEV (reference sequence). This CDR3 is 15 amino acids long. CDR3 residues: CASSLSGQGSFEAFF.

The gene calls are TRBV5-1 and TRBJ2-1; TCRdb's D call, TRBD2, is unchecked because there is no DNA. Looked up from germline, CDR1 is SGHRS and CDR2 is YFSETQ. This CDR3 is 13 amino acids long. The CDR3 loop is CASSPGGGIEQFF.

The chain is built from TRBV5-1 and TRBJ2-3; TCRdb proposes TRBD2, but this gene call is untestable without DNA. The germline CDR1 and CDR2 sequences are SGHRS and YFSETQ. The CDR3 spans 15 residues. CDR3 residues: CASSLLAASTDTQYF.

The chain combines TRBV20-1 with TRBJ2-5; TCRdb outputs TRBD1, but without DNA this stays unchecked. Germline CDR1 is DFQATT and CDR2 is SNEGSKA (reference sequence). The CDR3 contains 15 residues. CDR3: CSAREQGRARETQYF.

The V call is TRBV29-1, the J call TRBJ1-1; TCRdb lists TRBD1, though no DNA is available to test this call. Germline CDR1 and CDR2: SQVTM and ANQGSEA. This CDR3 region has 13 residues. CDR3 amino acids: CSAMTEINTEAFF.

The chain employs TRBV7-2 and TRBJ1-2; TCRdb indicates TRBD1, and absent DNA this call remains unverified. Germline CDR1 SGHTA, CDR2 FQGNSA. The CDR3 contains 14 residues. CDR3 protein: CASSSYKGHYGYTF.

The V and J genes are TRBV7-2 and TRBJ2-5; TCRdb calls TRBD1, which cannot be checked without DNA. The CDR3 has 15 residues. CDR1 is SGHTA, CDR2 FQGNSA, per germline. The CDR3 loop reads CASSLVTAQAETQYF.